This entry is about one TCR beta chain. The record originates from a study of T cells in Graves' hyperthyroidism and ophthalmopathy. Amplified regions were TCR beta CDR3 sequences from RNA transcripts. An initial round of RT-PCR targeting the TCR CDR3 relied on the HTBI primer set. TCRdb called the multiplex PCR reads again in MiXCR, with one record for every CDR3 protein. The profile covers about 590,000 distinct CDR3 sequences, with approximately 14% appearing a single time and approximately 7.4% taken by the ten largest. The definition of stable Graves' hyperthyroidism was no ophthalmopathy progression within 18 months. Trimming cost V 5 bases and J 6 bases; bases outside gene matches: 6. This CDR3 region has 16 residues. CDR1 and CDR2 (germline): SGHNT, YYREEE (reference sequence).

What was sequenced was blood. This receptor was taken from a woman between 25 and 40 years old with Graves' hyperthyroidism. This sequence joins TRBV5-4 and TRBJ2-1; 15 positions match TRBD2. The DNA of the CDR3 is TGTGCCAGCAGAGAAGGACTAGCGGGAGGGGGCAATGAGCAGTTCTTC. It translates to CASREGLAGGGNEQFF.